One sample yielded the 9 T cell receptor beta chains listed below, sequenced in a study of blood T cell repertoires in COVID-19. Clones were read by immunoSEQ multiplex PCR, and TCRdb kept only the in-frame ones, dropping some. The table has tens of thousands of clones, 87% seen once. The specimen sequenced was peripheral blood. The receptors here all came from a man between 60 and 75 years old with active COVID-19.

V and J are TRBV6-1 and TRBJ2-5; 8 bases are shared with TRBD2. The CDR3 has 14 amino acids. CDR1 is MNHNS, CDR2 SASEGT, per germline. Trimming at V came to 1 base and at J to 7 bases, leaving 5 bases not matched to a gene. For the CDR3, the DNA is TGTGCCAGCAGTGAAGGCCGGGGGGGAGGGACCCAGTACTTC. Translating gives CASSEGRGGGTQYF.

The genes are TRBV24-1 and TRBJ2-7; D remains unclear. Germline CDR1 is KGHDR and CDR2 is SFDVKD. V lost 8 bases and J 5 bases, leaving 12 bases between the germline ends. The CDR3 consists of 12 residues. The CDR3 DNA reads as TGTGCCACCAAAGATGGGCAAGACGAGCAGTACTTC. Its translation: CATKDGQDEQYF.

V and J are TRBV10-3 and TRBJ1-4; D unclear. CDR3 length: 18 amino acids. V was shortened by 3 bases and J by 0 bases, with 17 bases between the two germline ends. Germline V CDR1 and CDR2: ENHRY, SYGVKD. CDR3 bases: TGTGCCATCAGTGATGCAGGATCTCCTTCTGCAACTAATGAAAAACTGTTTTTT. It encodes CAISDAGSPSATNEKLFF.

V is TRBV6-5 and J is TRBJ2-1; 10 bases agree with TRBD2. The CDR3 extends over 16 amino acids. Looked up from germline, CDR1 is MNHEY and CDR2 is SVGAGI. With 0 bases clipped from V and 7 bases from J, the junction kept 6 bases outside the gene matches. In nucleotides, the CDR3 is TGTGCCAGCAGTTACTCAGCGGGAGGGCCTCTTAATGAGCAGTTCTTC. This translates into CASSYSAGGPLNEQFF.

The chain has TRBV30 and TRBJ1-1; D remains ambiguous. In germline, CDR1 is GTSNPN, CDR2 SVGIG (reference sequence). CDR3 length equals 14 residues. The ends were cut back, 0 bases at V and 0 bases at J, with 8 bases in the middle. The CDR3 bases are TGTGCCTGGAGTGTAGGTGGGCTGAACACTGAAGCTTTCTTT. This encodes CAWSVGGLNTEAFF.

This chain uses TRBV4-3 with TRBJ2-3, with D possibly being TRBD2 (6 bases). The CDR3 is 14 residues long. Germline CDR1 is LGHNA and CDR2 is YSLEER. Trimming removed 4 bases at V and 0 bases at J, with 8 bases between. CDR3 sequence: CASSPGGSTDTQYF. CDR3 sequence (DNA): TGCGCCAGCAGCCCCGGGGGTAGCACAGATACGCAGTATTTT.

The chain couples TRBV2 to TRBJ1-1; 8 bases fit TRBD1. Per germline, CDR1 SNHLY and CDR2 FYNNEI. There are 16 residues in the CDR3. The trim removed 5 bases at V and 1 base at J, leaving 9 bases unmatched. The CDR3, as DNA: TGTGCCAGCAGTTTGGGGCAGGGGGCCTCGAACACTGAAGCTTTCTTT. This encodes CASSLGQGASNTEAFF.

The gene calls are TRBV12-3 or TRBV12-4 and TRBJ1-1; D gene unclear. The CDR3 totals 13 residues. Trimming removed 4 bases from V and 1 base from J, with 7 bases in between. The CDR3 is CASSWRGNTEAFF. CDR3 DNA sequence: TGTGCCAGCAGTTGGCGGGGGAACACTGAAGCTTTCTTT.

The chain links TRBV3-1 (or the pseudogene TRBV3-2) to TRBJ1-1, with unresolved D. Trimming took 3 bases from V and 0 from J, leaving 17 bases between them. Germline CDR1 reads LGHDT; CDR2 reads YNNKEL (reference sequence). The CDR3 has 17 amino acids. The CDR3 DNA reads as TGTGCCAGCAGCCATGAAACCGGGTTCGAGGTGAACACTGAAGCTTTCTTT. Its translation is CASSHETGFEVNTEAFF.